The clone carrying this TCR beta chain has a single count. Its specificity is unknown. Stable disease denoted Graves' hyperthyroidism without ophthalmopathy progression within 18 months. TCR beta CDR3 regions were amplified from RNA. A first-round RT-PCR of the TCR CDR3 used the HTBI primer set. Via MiXCR, TCRdb re-called the multiplex PCR reads, giving one row per CDR3 protein. The sample has approximately 560,000 distinct CDR3 sequences, under 60% seen once. This record belongs to a study of T cells in Graves' hyperthyroidism and ophthalmopathy. The study, taken as a whole, reports: The model's output predicted ophthalmopathy at a median of about 5.9 months prior to onset. Blood shared most expanded thyroid clonotypes above 0.001.

Trimming took 11 bases from V and 6 from J, leaving 12 bases between them. Germline CDR1 is KGHDR and CDR2 is SFDVKD. This CDR3 is built from 11 residues. The source material was peripheral blood or thyroid tissue (not recorded which). This TCR was sampled from a woman under 30 with Graves' hyperthyroidism. The gene calls are TRBV24-1 and TRBJ1-1; no clear D gene. The CDR3 spells CASRVVSEAFF. The CDR3 DNA sequence: TGTGCCAGCCGGGTTGTGTCTGAAGCTTTCTTT.